Below are 30 T cell receptor beta chains sequenced from a single sample in a study of blood T cell repertoires in COVID-19. TCRdb's table, derived via immunoSEQ multiplex PCR, lists solely in-frame clones and lacks some. This repertoire shows around 300,000 clones, approximately 86% found once; its top ten account for 2.1%. Sequencing was performed on peripheral blood. These receptors were collected from a woman younger than 45 who had recovered from COVID-19.

There are a few counts of this clone. The CDR3 nucleotides are TGCGCCAGCAGCCAGTACCGGGACAGGGAAGGCGGCTACACCTTC. Its protein product is CASSQYRDREGGYTF. The J gene is TRBJ1-2, the V gene TRBV4-1; TRBD1 aligns across 9 bases. Germline lookup yields CDR1 MGHRA and CDR2 YSYEKL. This CDR3 is 15 amino acids long. V was clipped by 3 bases and J by 8 bases; unmatched bases: 10.

This chain links TRBV30 with TRBJ1-2; 7 bases line up with TRBD1. There are 13 residues in the CDR3. CDR1 and CDR2 from the germline V gene are GTSNPN and SVGIG (reference sequence). J was trimmed by 12 bases and V by 1 base; bases with no gene match: 11. CDR3 region: CAWSGVWGTANTF. CDR3 DNA sequence: TGTGCCTGGAGTGGGGTTTGGGGGACAGCTAACACCTTC.

The J gene is TRBJ1-3, the V gene TRBV28; 8 positions match TRBD1. V dropped 5 bases and J dropped 0; count of bases not matched to a gene: 6. Germline loops: CDR1 MDHEN, CDR2 SYDVKM. CDR3 length: 16 amino acids. As DNA, the CDR3 is TGTGCCAGCAGTGCAGGGGGCCGGATCTCTGGAAACACCATATATTTT. The encoded protein is CASSAGGRISGNTIYF.

On this clone: One junction end disagrees with the germline gene, perhaps due to a read error. The J gene is TRBJ2-2, the V gene TRBV7-7; 7 nucleotides agree with TRBD1. Germline V gene sequence: CDR1 SSHAT, CDR2 FNYEAQ (reference sequence). CDR3 length: 14 amino acids. The CDR3 sequence is CASSRDRDTGELFF. CDR3 coding DNA: TGTGCTAGCAGCCGGGACAGAGACACCGGGGAGCTGTTTTTT.

The chain employs TRBV30 and TRBJ1-1, with 7 bases lining up with TRBD1. This CDR3 has 11 amino acids. Losses at the gene ends were 3 bases for V and 11 bases for J; bases not matched to a gene: 6. Germline lookup yields CDR1 GTSNPN and CDR2 SVGIG (reference sequence). CDR3 DNA: TGTGCCTGGAGGCGGGACAGCCAGGCTTTCTTT. It codes for CAWRRDSQAFF.

The chain combines TRBV29-1 with TRBJ2-7; D remains unclear. The ends were cut back, 4 bases at V and 2 bases at J, with 12 bases in the middle. Germline V gene data show CDR1 as SQVTM and CDR2 as ANQGSEA. CDR3 size: 13 residues. Here the CDR3 reads CSVVGVGAYEQYF. As DNA, the CDR3 is TGCAGCGTTGTCGGCGTAGGAGCCTACGAGCAGTACTTC.

The chain combines TRBV7-3 with TRBJ2-1; tentative D call: TRBD2 (5 bases). The CDR3 is 15 amino acids. Per the germline V gene, CDR1 is SGHTA and CDR2 is FQGTGA. Trimming stripped 5 bases from V and 4 bases from J, with 15 bases between. The CDR3 DNA reads TGTGCCAGCAGCCCCGGCGTAGCGCAGTACAATGAGCAGTTCTTC. Protein: CASSPGVAQYNEQFF. The full variable domain, in which reference TRBV7-3 and TRBJ2-1 provide the parts outside the CDR3, is GAGVSQTPSNKVTEKGKYVELRCDPISGHTALYWYRQSLGQGPEFLIYFQGTGAADDSGLPNDRFFAVRPEGSVSTLKIQRTERGDSAVYLCASSPGVAQYNEQFFGPGTRLTVL.

CDR3 bases: TGTGCCAGCAGTGGCGCTCTAGGATCACCCCTCCACTTT. Translating it yields CASSGALGSPLHF. The rearrangement links TRBV2 to TRBJ1-6; D remains unclear. CDR1 is SNHLY and CDR2 is FYNNEI in the germline V gene. Between the trimmed V and J ends, which lost 4 bases and 10 bases, there was a span of 11 bases. The CDR3 length is 13 residues.

This chain connects TRBV6-5 to TRBJ2-7; maybe TRBD2 (6 bases). The V gene lost 8 bases and the J gene lost 0 bases, with 17 bases spanning the gap. CDR1 and CDR2 (germline): MNHEY, SVGAGI. The CDR3 is 15 amino acids. DNA for the CDR3: TGTGCCAGCGCCCGAGGAGGGTCCAGCTCCTACGAGCAGTACTTC. Translation: CASARGGSSSYEQYF.

The J gene is TRBJ1-3, the V gene TRBV2, with D hard to call. The CDR3 is 17 amino acids. Germline CDR1 is SNHLY and CDR2 is FYNNEI. V shed 4 bases and J shed 2 bases, with 18 bases lying between them. CDR3 sequence: CASSGRPGEVTGNTIYF. CDR3 DNA: TGTGCCAGCAGTGGACGCCCGGGAGAAGTTACTGGAAACACCATATATTTT.

The J gene is TRBJ1-2, the V gene TRBV3-1 (or the pseudogene TRBV3-2), with a possible D match to TRBD1 (6 bases). Germline V CDR1 and CDR2: LGHDT, YNNKEL (reference sequence). V dropped 1 base and J dropped 7 bases, with 10 bases sitting between them. This CDR3 region has 13 residues. The CDR3 sequence: CASSQVGTFGYTF. DNA for the CDR3: TGTGCCAGCAGCCAAGTTGGGACATTTGGCTACACCTTC.

V gene TRBV28 combines with J gene TRBJ2-7; 10 nucleotides line up with TRBD2. Trimming at V came to 3 bases and at J to 6 bases, leaving 14 bases not matched to a gene. This CDR3 spans 17 amino acids. Germline lookup yields CDR1 MDHEN and CDR2 SYDVKM. The CDR3 sequence: CASSLVFRASGSPEQYF. Written as DNA, the CDR3 is TGTGCCAGCAGTTTGGTATTTAGGGCTAGCGGGAGCCCCGAGCAGTACTTC.

This rearrangement joins TRBV4-2 to TRBJ2-7; 8 positions agree with TRBD1. Trimming removed 4 bases from V and 6 bases from J; junction bases left unmatched: 5. Germline V gives CDR1 LGHNA, CDR2 YNFKEQ. The CDR3 length is 13 residues. This CDR3 is CASSRDRGGEQYF. Written as DNA, the CDR3 is TGTGCCAGCAGCCGAGACAGGGGTGGCGAGCAGTACTTC.

The rearrangement links TRBV18 to TRBJ1-1; TRBD1 aligns across 12 bases. The J segment lost 3 bases and the V segment lost 6 bases, leaving 8 bases of the junction unmatched. Germline V gene sequence: CDR1 KGHSH, CDR2 LQKENI. This CDR3 comprises 16 residues. CDR3 sequence (DNA): TGTGCCAGCTCGGGGACAGGGGGCGCCGGGGACACTGAAGCTTTCTTT. Protein: CASSGTGGAGDTEAFF.

The chain recombines TRBV25-1 with TRBJ1-2; 9 bases are a match to TRBD1. In germline, CDR1 is MGHDK, CDR2 SYGVNS. Trimming at V came to 3 bases and at J to 8 bases, leaving 7 bases not matched to a gene. This CDR3 is 14 amino acids long. This CDR3 is CASSDDRGIRGYTF. DNA for the CDR3: TGTGCCAGCAGTGACGACAGGGGGATTAGGGGCTACACCTTC.

The rearrangement links TRBV27 to TRBJ2-3; 7 bases line up with TRBD1. The CDR3 consists of 15 residues. The trim removed 8 bases at V and 6 bases at J, leaving 14 bases unmatched. The germline V gene encodes CDR1 MNHEY and CDR2 SMNVEV (reference sequence). CDR3 protein: CASSYSDRVGDTQYF. CDR3 nucleotides: TGTGCCAGCTCCTACTCCGACAGGGTGGGCGATACGCAGTATTTT.

With respect to this clone: This same CDR3 is encoded by further DNA sequences in the sample. This chain uses TRBV19 with TRBJ1-2; perhaps TRBD1 as D (5 bases). The CDR3 is 11 residues long. V lost 9 bases, J lost 2 bases, and 7 bases lay in between. Germline V gives CDR1 LNHDA, CDR2 SQIVND (reference sequence). Here the CDR3 DNA reads TGTGCCAGCCGACAGAACTATGGCTACACCTTC. Translated: CASRQNYGYTF.

The rearrangement uses TRBV5-5 and TRBJ2-7; possible D gene TRBD1, 6 bases. The CDR3 loop spans 16 amino acids. Germline lookup yields CDR1 SGHKS and CDR2 YYEKEE (reference sequence). Trimming removed 0 bases from V and 2 bases from J, with 15 bases in between. CDR3 coding DNA: TGTGCCAGCAGCTTGGGCAGGGGTCCCTTTCCCTACGAGCAGTACTTC. Translating it yields CASSLGRGPFPYEQYF. Full variable domain (outside the CDR3, taken from reference TRBV5-5 and TRBJ2-7): DAGVTQSPTHLIKTRGQQVTLRCSPISGHKSVSWYQQVLGQGPQFIFQYYEKEERGRGNFPDRFSARQFPNYSSELNVNALLLGDSALYLCASSLGRGPFPYEQYFGPGTRLTVT.

This chain uses TRBV6-1 with TRBJ2-7; no clear D gene. Germline lookup yields CDR1 MNHNS and CDR2 SASEGT. This CDR3 is 12 amino acids long. Trimming removed 2 bases at V and 2 bases at J, with 4 bases between. The CDR3 DNA reads TGTGCCAGCAGTGAAACAGCCTACGAGCAGTACTTC. Translated, it gives CASSETAYEQYF.

This clone was detected only once. V and J are TRBV28 and TRBJ1-1; D unclear. Trimming took off 3 bases at V and 4 bases at J, with 12 bases between the two ends. The CDR3 runs 14 residues. Germline CDR1 reads MDHEN; CDR2 reads SYDVKM. The CDR3 DNA follows: TGTGCCAGCAGTTTGTTGGAGGGCGGCACTGAAGCTTTCTTT. Translated: CASSLLEGGTEAFF. Based on the CDR3 plus reference TRBV28 and TRBJ1-1, the full variable domain is DVKVTQSSRYLVKRTGEKVFLECVQDMDHENMFWYRQDPGLGLRLIYFSYDVKMKEKGDIPEGYSVSREKKERFSLILESASTNQTSMYLCASSLLEGGTEAFFGQGTRLTVV.

This chain joins TRBV7-9 and TRBJ2-1; 8 nucleotides line up with TRBD2. CDR3 length: 16 residues. Trimming took 0 bases from V and 7 from J; bases not matched to a gene: 8. The germline CDR1 and CDR2 sequences are SEHNR and FQNEAQ (reference sequence). The CDR3 nucleotides are TGTGCCAGCAGCTTAGCGTTCGGAATAGCGGGGAATGAGCAGTTCTTC. Its protein product is CASSLAFGIAGNEQFF.

This clone was seen once. The genes are TRBV7-2 and TRBJ1-1, with no clear D. V was shortened by 2 bases and J by 0 bases, with 10 bases between the two germline ends. Per the germline V gene, CDR1 is SGHTA and CDR2 is FQGNSA. CDR3 length equals 15 residues. The CDR3 sequence: CASSLSTGMNTEAFF. The CDR3 DNA reads as TGTGCCAGCAGCTTAAGTACGGGTATGAACACTGAAGCTTTCTTT.

The rearrangement uses TRBV18 and TRBJ1-2, with 10 bases aligning to TRBD1. Trimming at V came to 6 bases and at J to 4 bases, leaving 5 bases not matched to a gene. CDR3 length equals 14 residues. Germline-derived CDR1 and CDR2 are KGHSH and LQKENI. The CDR3 loop reads CASSPGQGPYGYTF. CDR3 bases: TGTGCCAGCTCCCCGGGACAGGGGCCCTATGGCTACACCTTC.

The chain has TRBV3-1 (or the pseudogene TRBV3-2) and TRBJ2-3, with D possibly TRBD1 on 6 matching bases. Germline V gene lookup returns CDR1 LGHDT and CDR2 YNNKEL (reference sequence). CDR3 length: 16 residues. V was trimmed by 2 bases and J by 1 base, leaving 13 bases between them. The CDR3 here is CASSQPTRTGTDTQYF. The CDR3 nucleotides are TGTGCCAGCAGCCAACCCACTAGGACAGGCACAGATACGCAGTATTTT.

The chain is built from TRBV10-3 and TRBJ2-2; 11 bases agree with TRBD1. V lost 10 bases and J lost 4; bases outside the gene matches: 8. The CDR3 extends over 15 amino acids. Germline CDR1 and CDR2: ENHRY and SYGVKD. CDR3 protein: CATTGTGGSTGELFF. The CDR3 nucleotides read TGTGCCACAACCGGGACAGGGGGTTCCACCGGGGAGCTGTTTTTT.

The DNA of the CDR3 is TGTGCCAGCAGCCTTATAGCGGGGCCTTCCACAGATACGCAGTATTTT. Translating gives CASSLIAGPSTDTQYF. The chain uses TRBV7-8 and TRBJ2-3; 8 bases fit TRBD2. Germline-derived CDR1 and CDR2 are SGHVS and FQNEAQ. J gave up 2 bases and V 5 bases, and 9 bases lay outside the gene matches. The CDR3 runs to 16 residues.

This chain links TRBV29-1 with TRBJ1-1, with D possibly being TRBD1 (5 bases). Trimming left V 7 bases short and J 3 bases short, with 15 bases between. This CDR3 comprises 13 residues. CDR1 SQVTM and CDR2 ANQGSEA come from the germline V gene. The CDR3 reads CSAGRTSDTEAFF. The CDR3 region has the DNA TGCAGCGCCGGTAGGACATCAGACACTGAAGCTTTCTTT.

The rearrangement joins TRBV30 to TRBJ2-3; 9 bases line up with TRBD2. The germline gives CDR1 GTSNPN, CDR2 SVGIG (reference sequence). V lost 1 base, J lost 0 bases, and 14 bases stayed unmatched. This CDR3 spans 19 amino acids. The CDR3 region is CAWSAPSGGTRRSTDTQYF. The CDR3 nucleotides are TGTGCCTGGAGTGCCCCGAGCGGGGGGACTCGCCGTAGCACAGATACGCAGTATTTT. Full variable domain (rest looked up from reference TRBV30 and TRBJ2-3): SQTIHQWPATLVQPVGSPLSLECTVEGTSNPNLYWYRQAAGRGLQLLFYSVGIGQISSEVPQNLSASRPQDRQFILSSKKLLLSDSGFYLCAWSAPSGGTRRSTDTQYFGPGTRLTVL.

The gene calls are TRBV14 and TRBJ1-4; tentatively, D is TRBD1 (5 bases). This CDR3 region has 16 residues. V lost 2 bases and J 0 bases, leaving 10 bases between the germline ends. Germline V lookup: CDR1 SGHDN, CDR2 FVKESK. The CDR3 protein is CASSQSWGATNEKLFF. The CDR3 DNA sequence: TGTGCCAGCAGCCAATCCTGGGGGGCAACTAATGAAAAACTGTTTTTT.

The chain combines TRBV10-1 with TRBJ1-6, with TRBD1 matching over 7 bases. Germline loops: CDR1 WNHNN, CDR2 SYGVQD (reference sequence). Unmatched junction bases numbered 7, after V lost 3 bases and J lost 8 bases. This CDR3 has 15 residues. CDR3 DNA sequence: TGCGCCAGCAGTGAATCGACAGGGTCCCATTCACCCCTCCACTTT. It specifies CASSESTGSHSPLHF.